This T cell receptor (beta chain) was retrieved from a study of blood T cell repertoires in COVID-19. Study-wide background: The study drew acute and convalescent COVID-19 samples from the United States, Italy and Spain.

Some clones are missing from TCRdb's copy, which holds only in-frame ones; the method was immunoSEQ multiplex PCR. The sample consists of 200,000 to 250,000 clones, 83% of them appearing once. The CDR3 totals 11 residues. V was shortened by 4 bases and J by 2 bases, with 4 bases between the two germline ends. Germline CDR1 SGHKS, CDR2 YYEKEE (reference sequence). The receptor was isolated from a woman between 25 and 40 years old with COVID-19, enrolled during active disease. V usage is TRBV5-5 and J usage is TRBJ2-7; the D is unclear. The sequencing input was peripheral blood. Written as DNA, the CDR3 is TGTGCCAGCAGCGCTACCTACGAGCAGTACTTC. This translates into CASSATYEQYF.